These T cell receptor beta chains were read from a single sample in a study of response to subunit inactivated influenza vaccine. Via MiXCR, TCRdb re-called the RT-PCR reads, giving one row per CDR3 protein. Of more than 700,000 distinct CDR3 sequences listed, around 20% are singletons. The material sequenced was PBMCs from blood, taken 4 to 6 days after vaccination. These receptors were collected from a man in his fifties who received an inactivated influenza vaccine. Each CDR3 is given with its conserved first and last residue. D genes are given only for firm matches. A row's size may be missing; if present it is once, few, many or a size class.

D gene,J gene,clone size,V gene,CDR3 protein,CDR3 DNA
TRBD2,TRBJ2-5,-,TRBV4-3,CASSQEASGRGGETQYF,TGCGCCAGCAGCCAAGAGGCTAGCGGGAGGGGTGGGGAGACCCAGTACTTC
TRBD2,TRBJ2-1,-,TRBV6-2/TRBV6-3,CASSYLSGGLYNEQFF,TGTGCCAGCAGTTACCTTAGCGGGGGGCTATACAATGAGCAGTTCTTC
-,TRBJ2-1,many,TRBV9,CASSVRDRYNNEQFF,TGTGCCAGCAGCGTCCGGGACCGCTACAACAATGAGCAGTTCTTC
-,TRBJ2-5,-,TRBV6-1,CASSRPNLGIGTQYF,TGTGCCAGCTCCCGGCCCAACCTCGGGATTGGGACCCAGTACTTC
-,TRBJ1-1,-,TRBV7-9,CASSYQGVTEAFF,TGTGCCAGCAGCTACCAGGGTGTCACTGAAGCTTTCTTT
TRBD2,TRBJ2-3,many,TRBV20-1,CSAKREGFTDTQYF,TGCAGTGCTAAGCGGGAGGGTTTCACAGATACGCAGTATTTT
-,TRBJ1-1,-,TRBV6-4,CASSAEVNTEAFF,TGTGCCAGCAGTGCCGAGGTGAACACTGAAGCTTTCTTT
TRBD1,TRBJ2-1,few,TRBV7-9,CASSPIQGVTYNEQFF,TGTGCCAGCAGCCCGATACAGGGGGTGACCTACAATGAGCAGTTCTTC
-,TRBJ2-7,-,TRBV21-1,CATELDRAYEQYF,TGTGCCACCGAGTTAGACAGGGCCTACGAGCAGTACTTC
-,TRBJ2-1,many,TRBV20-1,CSAREPGSYNEQFF,TGCAGTGCTAGAGAACCGGGTTCCTACAATGAGCAGTTCTTC
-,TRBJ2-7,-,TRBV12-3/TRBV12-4,CASSYRNTYERYF,TGTGCCAGTAGTTACAGGAATACCTACGAGCGGTACTTC
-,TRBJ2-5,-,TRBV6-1,CASRRDPQQETQYF,TGTGCCAGCAGAAGGGACCCCCAACAAGAGACCCAGTACTTC
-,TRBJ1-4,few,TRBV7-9,CASSLVRGGNEKLFF,TGTGCCAGCAGCTTAGTAAGGGGCGGTAATGAAAAACTGTTTTTT
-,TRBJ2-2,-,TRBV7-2,CASSYSRHYGGELFF,TGTGCCAGCAGCTATAGTCGACACTACGGCGGGGAGCTGTTTTTT
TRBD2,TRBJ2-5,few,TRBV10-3,CAISEMMVGGAGETQYF,TGTGCCATCAGTGAAATGATGGTCGGGGGGGCCGGAGAGACCCAGTACTTC
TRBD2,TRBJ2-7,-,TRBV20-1,CSATGTNNMEQYF,TGCAGTGCCACCGGGACTAACAATATGGAGCAGTACTTC
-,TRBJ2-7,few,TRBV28,CASNRVSYEQYF,TGTGCCAGCAACAGGGTCTCCTACGAGCAGTACTTC
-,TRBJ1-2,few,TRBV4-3,CASSQGSWVADYGYTF,TGCGCCAGCAGCCAAGGTAGCTGGGTGGCGGACTATGGCTACACCTTC
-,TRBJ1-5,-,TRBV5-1,CASSQTTGSNQPQHF,TGCGCCAGCAGCCAAACAACAGGGAGCAATCAGCCCCAGCATTTT
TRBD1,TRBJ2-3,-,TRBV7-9,CASAPGQGATDTQYF,TGTGCCAGCGCTCCGGGACAGGGGGCCACAGATACGCAGTATTTT
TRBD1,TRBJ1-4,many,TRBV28,CASRGLGTGSEKLFF,TGTGCCAGCAGGGGACTCGGGACAGGGAGTGAAAAACTGTTTTTT
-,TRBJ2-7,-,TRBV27,CASSYHGGLTYEQYF,TGTGCCAGCAGTTACCATGGGGGGCTCACCTACGAGCAGTACTTC
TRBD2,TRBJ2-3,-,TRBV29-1,CSVVGLAGGTDTQYF,TGCAGCGTTGTGGGACTAGCGGGAGGCACAGATACGCAGTATTTT
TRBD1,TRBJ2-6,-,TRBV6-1,CASSTTGNSGANVLTF,TGTGCCAGCAGTACGACAGGGAACTCTGGGGCCAACGTCCTGACTTTC
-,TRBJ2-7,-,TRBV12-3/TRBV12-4,CASSLGGPRYEQYF,TGTGCCAGCAGTTTAGGGGGCCCCCGCTACGAGCAGTACTTC
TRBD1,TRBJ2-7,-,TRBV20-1,CSARWAGGTYEQYF,TGCAGTGCTAGATGGGCAGGGGGTACCTACGAGCAGTACTTC
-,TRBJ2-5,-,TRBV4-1,CASSQDPGTQETQYF,TGCGCCAGCAGCCAAGATCCGGGAACCCAAGAGACCCAGTACTTC
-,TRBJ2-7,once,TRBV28,CASSSVRARGYHEQYF,TGTGCCAGCAGTTCGGTCCGAGCCAGGGGATACCACGAGCAGTACTTC
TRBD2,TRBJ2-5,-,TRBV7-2,CASSLNSGGEKETQYF,TGTGCCAGCAGCTTGAATAGCGGGGGGGAAAAAGAGACCCAGTACTTC
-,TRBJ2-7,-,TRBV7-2,CASSLGQIYYEQYF,TGTGCCAGCAGCTTAGGACAGATCTATTACGAGCAGTACTTC
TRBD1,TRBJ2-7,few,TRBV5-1,CASSPGTGFNEQYF,TGCGCCAGCAGCCCCGGGACAGGGTTTAACGAGCAGTACTTC
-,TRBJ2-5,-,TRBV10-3,CAISESPRETQYF,TGTGCCATCAGTGAGTCCCCCCGAGAGACCCAGTACTTC
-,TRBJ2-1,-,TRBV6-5,CASSYSLVLTEQFF,TGTGCCAGCAGTTATTCACTAGTCTTGACTGAGCAGTTCTTC
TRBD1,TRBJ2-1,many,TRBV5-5,CASSQGQGSHNEQFF,TGTGCCAGCAGCCAGGGACAGGGGTCCCACAATGAGCAGTTCTTC
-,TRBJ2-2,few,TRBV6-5,CASSYFTVNTGELFF,TGTGCCAGCAGTTACTTCACAGTGAACACCGGGGAGCTGTTTTTT
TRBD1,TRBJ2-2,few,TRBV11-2,CASHTGGVGPGELFF,TGTGCCAGCCATACAGGGGGCGTCGGTCCCGGGGAGCTGTTTTTT
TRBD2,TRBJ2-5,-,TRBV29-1,CSVDLLAGQETQYF,TGCAGCGTCGACTTACTAGCGGGGCAAGAGACCCAGTACTTC
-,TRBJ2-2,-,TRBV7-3,CVSSPSLRAANTGELFF,TGTGTCAGCAGCCCCTCTCTTAGGGCAGCGAACACCGGGGAGCTGTTTTTT
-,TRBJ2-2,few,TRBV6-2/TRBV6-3,CASSYGSLRRIRTGELFF,TGTGCCAGCAGTTATGGCAGCCTGAGGCGGATACGGACCGGGGAGCTGTTTTTT
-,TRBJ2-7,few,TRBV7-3,CASSYGAGREQYF,TGTGCCAGCAGCTATGGGGCTGGCCGCGAGCAGTACTTC
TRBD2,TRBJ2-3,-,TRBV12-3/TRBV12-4,CASLPEPRTSFTDTQYF,TGTGCCAGCCTACCTGAACCTCGGACTAGCTTCACAGATACGCAGTATTTT
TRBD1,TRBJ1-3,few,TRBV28,CASRRQGAGNTIYF,TGTGCCAGCAGACGACAGGGCGCAGGAAACACCATATATTTT
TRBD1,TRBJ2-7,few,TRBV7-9,CASSSGQNSYEQYF,TGTGCCAGCAGCTCGGGACAGAACTCCTACGAGCAGTACTTC
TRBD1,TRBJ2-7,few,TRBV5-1,CASPPRTGREQYF,TGCGCCAGCCCCCCTCGGACAGGGCGGGAGCAGTACTTC
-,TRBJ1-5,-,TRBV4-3,CASSPAGRLDQPQHF,TGCGCCAGCAGCCCCGCAGGGAGGTTGGATCAGCCCCAGCATTTT
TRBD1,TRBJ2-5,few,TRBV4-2,CASSQDHTGVETQYF,TGTGCCAGCAGCCAAGACCATACAGGGGTGGAGACCCAGTACTTC
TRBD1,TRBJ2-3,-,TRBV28,CASSRPLQGTSTDTQYF,TGTGCCAGCAGCCGCCCCCTACAGGGGACGAGCACAGATACGCAGTATTTT
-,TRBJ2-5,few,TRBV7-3,CASSRQDGETQYF,TGTGCCAGCAGCAGACAGGATGGGGAGACCCAGTACTTC
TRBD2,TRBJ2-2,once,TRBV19,CASSLAGVLTGELFF,TGTGCCAGTAGTCTAGCGGGAGTACTCACCGGGGAGCTGTTTTTT
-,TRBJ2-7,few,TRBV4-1,CASSQGKGGGYEQYF,TGCGCCAGCAGCCAAGGAAAGGGTGGCGGCTACGAGCAGTACTTC
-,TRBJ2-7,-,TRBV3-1,CASSQGTDKYF,TGTGCCAGCAGCCAAGGAACCGACAAGTACTTC
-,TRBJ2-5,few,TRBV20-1,CSATRELGTQYF,TGCAGTGCCACTCGGGAACTGGGGACCCAGTACTTC
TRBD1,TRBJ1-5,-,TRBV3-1,CTISRERTTGTGYYQPQHF,TGTACCATCAGTCGCGAGCGAACGACCGGGACAGGTTATTATCAGCCCCAGCATTTT
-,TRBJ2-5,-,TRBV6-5,CASSFLQGGQETQYF,TGTGCCAGCAGTTTCCTACAGGGCGGCCAAGAGACCCAGTACTTC
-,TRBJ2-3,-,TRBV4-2,CASSQDGSQSTDTQYF,TGTGCCAGCAGCCAAGATGGGAGCCAGAGCACAGATACGCAGTATTTT
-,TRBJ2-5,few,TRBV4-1,CASSVQTTLRETQYF,TGCGCCAGCAGCGTCCAGACAACTTTACGAGAGACCCAGTACTTC